One sample yielded the 31 T cell receptor beta chains listed below, sequenced in a study of blood T cell repertoires in COVID-19. Method: immunoSEQ multiplex PCR; TCRdb's copy keeps in-frame clones and lacks some. Of 350,000 or so clones listed, approximately 89% are singletons. The sample taken for sequencing was peripheral blood. The receptors derive from a woman in her fifties or sixties with COVID-19, enrolled during active disease.

The chain is built from TRBV30 and TRBJ2-3; 12 bases line up with TRBD2. V lost 3 bases and J lost 8; bases outside the gene matches: 9. This CDR3 is built from 15 residues. CDR1 and CDR2 (germline): GTSNPN, SVGIG (reference sequence). CDR3 nucleotides: TGTGCCTGGAGAACGGCTAGCGGGAGGGGTGTTACGCAGTATTTT. It yields the protein CAWRTASGRGVTQYF.

The CDR3 sequence is CSVEEWRTGYTEAFF. CDR3 in DNA: TGCAGCGTTGAAGAGTGGCGGACAGGCTACACTGAAGCTTTCTTT. V is TRBV29-1 and J is TRBJ1-1; 7 bases are shared with TRBD1. The CDR3 runs to 15 residues. V was pared by 0 bases and J by 3 bases, with 7 bases of the junction left unmatched. The germline V gene has CDR1 SQVTM and CDR2 ANQGSEA. Together with reference TRBV29-1 and TRBJ1-1, the CDR3 gives the full variable domain: SAVISQKPSRDICQRGTSLTIQCQVDSQVTMMFWYRQQPGQSLTLIATANQGSEATYESGFVIDKFPISRPNLTFSTLTVSNMSPEDSSIYLCSVEEWRTGYTEAFFGQGTRLTVV.

V is TRBV4-1 and J is TRBJ2-3, with 15 bases lining up with TRBD2. The CDR3 loop spans 20 amino acids. The V and J ends lost 6 bases and 2 bases, in that order; junction bases with no gene match: 15. From germline, CDR1 is MGHRA and CDR2 YSYEKL. The CDR3 region has the DNA TGCGCCAGCAGTCCTACGGGACTAGCGGGGGGCCGCAGGTACACAGATACGCAGTATTTT. This encodes CASSPTGLAGGRRYTDTQYF.

This chain joins TRBV6-5 and TRBJ1-1; D gene uncertain. Germline CDR1 reads MNHEY; CDR2 reads SVGAGI. The CDR3 contains 13 residues. Trimming took off 2 bases at V and 3 bases at J, with 7 bases between the two ends. CDR3 DNA: TGTGCCAGCAGTTACGACACATACACTGAAGCTTTCTTT. It is translated as CASSYDTYTEAFF.

V and J are TRBV11-2 and TRBJ1-2, with 7 bases lining up with TRBD1. V shed 6 bases, J shed 4 bases, and the junction held 11 bases outside the gene matches. This CDR3 is built from 15 residues. Germline V gene lookup returns CDR1 SGHAT and CDR2 FQNNGV. The CDR3 region has the DNA TGTGCCAGCAGTAACCCCTACAGGGGATCCTATGGCTACACCTTC. As protein: CASSNPYRGSYGYTF.

The V and J genes are TRBV2 and TRBJ1-1; D call uncertain. The germline CDR1 and CDR2 sequences are SNHLY and FYNNEI. Trimming shortened V by 6 bases and J by 0 bases, and 11 bases separated the two germline ends. The CDR3 spans 14 residues. This chain's CDR3 is CASRGGGMNTEAFF. CDR3 sequence (DNA): TGTGCCAGCAGAGGCGGAGGCATGAACACTGAAGCTTTCTTT.

This clone was detected once. The chain couples TRBV28 to TRBJ1-3, with D possibly TRBD1 on 6 matching bases. Germline lookup yields CDR1 MDHEN and CDR2 SYDVKM. Deletions cut 2 bases from V and 0 bases from J, with 17 bases between. The CDR3 is 18 residues long. CDR3 sequence reads: CASSLGLGTTSSGNTIYF. In DNA, the CDR3 is TGTGCCAGCAGTTTAGGGTTGGGGACAACGAGCTCTGGAAACACCATATATTTT.

The V call is TRBV6-5, the J call TRBJ2-5; D might be TRBD1 (5 bases). This CDR3 has 15 amino acids. Germline V gene data show CDR1 as MNHEY and CDR2 as SVGAGI. V was shortened by 4 bases and J by 2 bases, with 14 bases between the two germline ends. CDR3 in amino acids: CASSFSGQPQETQYF. In DNA form, the CDR3 reads TGTGCCAGCAGTTTTTCCGGACAACCTCAAGAGACCCAGTACTTC.

The chain links TRBV12-5 to TRBJ2-7; 8 nucleotides align to TRBD1. V was clipped by 3 bases and J by 6 bases; unmatched bases: 7. Germline V gives CDR1 LGHNT, CDR2 FRNRAP. This CDR3 has 14 amino acids. CDR3 sequence (DNA): TGTGCTAGTGGTTTTACAGACAGGGGTGGCGAGCAGTACTTC. Translated: CASGFTDRGGEQYF.

V and J are TRBV5-1 and TRBJ1-4; tentative D call: TRBD1 (5 bases). The germline V gene encodes CDR1 SGHRS and CDR2 YFSETQ. Deletions cut 0 bases from V and 3 bases from J, with 15 bases between. The CDR3 covers 17 residues. The CDR3 DNA is TGCGCCAGCAGCTTGGACCCACCCCAGGGCTCTAATGAAAAACTGTTTTTT. It specifies CASSLDPPQGSNEKLFF.

The CDR3 DNA reads TGTGCTAGTGGTTTGAATACTGGACAGGGAGGGGGAGCTTTCTTT. This codes for CASGLNTGQGGGAFF. This chain uses TRBV12-5 with TRBJ1-1, with 8 bases fitting TRBD1. CDR1 LGHNT and CDR2 FRNRAP come from the germline V gene. This CDR3 region has 15 residues. V shed 2 bases and J 10 bases; nucleotides not matched to a gene: 12. Together with reference TRBV12-5 and TRBJ1-1, the CDR3 gives the full variable domain: DARVTQTPRHKVTEMGQEVTMRCQPILGHNTVFWYRQTMMQGLELLAYFRNRAPLDDSGMPKDRFSAEMPDATLATLKIQPSEPRDSAVYFCASGLNTGQGGGAFFGQGTRLTVV.

The chain recombines TRBV5-6 with TRBJ1-1; D is unresolved. CDR1 is SGHDT and CDR2 is YYEEEE in the germline V gene. The CDR3 loop spans 16 amino acids. The germline V and J ends were trimmed by 0 bases and 1 base, with 13 bases remaining between them. In nucleotides, the CDR3 is TGTGCCAGCAGCTTGGGAAGGAGAGCCTCGAACACTGAAGCTTTCTTT. Translated: CASSLGRRASNTEAFF.

This chain connects TRBV9 to TRBJ2-2; tentative D call: TRBD1 (6 bases). V was cut by 3 bases and J by 0 bases, with 15 bases left in between. Germline CDR1 SGDLS, CDR2 YYNGEE. The CDR3 totals 17 residues. CDR3 in amino acids: CASSGGPPAANTGELFF. DNA of the CDR3: TGTGCCAGCAGCGGGGGGCCCCCAGCGGCGAACACCGGGGAGCTGTTTTTT.

This rearrangement joins TRBV18 to TRBJ2-7, with 9 bases lining up with TRBD1. V lost 3 bases to trimming and J lost 4 bases; unmatched junction nucleotides: 7. The CDR3 extends over 15 amino acids. The V gene's germline CDR1 is KGHSH and CDR2 LQKENI. CDR3 bases: TGTGCCAGCTCACCTAAGGACAGGGGAGAATACGAGCAGTACTTC. This encodes CASSPKDRGEYEQYF.

This clone showed up just a few times. CDR3 loop: CASSFTGWGGEKLFF. In DNA form, the CDR3 reads TGTGCCAGCAGCTTTACAGGGTGGGGTGGCGAAAAACTGTTTTTT. The rearrangement joins TRBV13 to TRBJ1-4, with D tentatively TRBD1 (6 bases). Germline lookup yields CDR1 PRHDT and CDR2 FYEKMQ (reference sequence). V gave up 3 bases and J gave up 8 bases, with 16 bases separating them. The CDR3 spans 15 residues.

The chain uses TRBV19 and TRBJ2-6, with 12 bases matching TRBD1. Per germline, CDR1 LNHDA and CDR2 SQIVND (reference sequence). J lost 4 bases, V lost 9 bases, and 4 bases had no gene match. CDR3 length: 15 amino acids. This CDR3 is CASRDRGRGANVLTF. The CDR3 nucleotides are TGTGCCAGCCGGGACAGGGGGCGAGGGGCCAACGTCCTGACTTTC.

The gene calls are TRBV25-1 and TRBJ1-3; a weak D match, TRBD1 (6 bases). Between the trimmed V and J ends, which lost 7 bases and 3 bases, there was a span of 13 bases. The CDR3 is made up of 14 amino acids. Germline values: CDR1 MGHDK, CDR2 SYGVNS. The CDR3 here is CASKGGVGGNTIYF. CDR3 bases: TGTGCCAGCAAGGGGGGGGTCGGTGGAAACACCATATATTTT.

The chain uses TRBV6-5 and TRBJ2-3; 7 positions agree with TRBD2. Germline values: CDR1 MNHEY, CDR2 SVGAGI. Trimming removed 6 bases from V and 4 bases from J; junction bases left unmatched: 4. This CDR3 is built from 13 residues. CDR3 protein: CASRSTSADTQYF. In DNA form, the CDR3 reads TGTGCCAGCAGGTCAACTAGCGCAGATACGCAGTATTTT.

The V gene is TRBV15, the J gene TRBJ1-1; D remains unclear. Trimming removed 1 base at V and 11 bases at J, with 11 bases between. CDR3 length: 12 amino acids. CDR1 and CDR2 (germline): LNHNV, YYDKDF (reference sequence). The CDR3 reads CATSRGGPQAFF. Here the CDR3 DNA reads TGTGCCACCAGCAGAGGTGGGCCCCAGGCTTTCTTT.

V gene TRBV24-1 combines with J gene TRBJ1-2; 10 bases fit TRBD1. The V gene end was trimmed by 3 bases and the J gene end by 5 bases; junction bases not matched to a gene: 5. This CDR3 spans 15 amino acids. Germline V gene data show CDR1 as KGHDR and CDR2 as SFDVKD. The chain's CDR3 is CATSDGQGVGYGYTF. CDR3 sequence (DNA): TGTGCCACCAGTGATGGACAGGGGGTTGGTTATGGCTACACCTTC.

In nucleotides, the CDR3 is TGTGCCAGCAGTGTGGGGCAGGTAGCATGGAATGAGCAGTTCTTC. It translates to CASSVGQVAWNEQFF. The chain couples TRBV7-6 to TRBJ2-1; D is perhaps TRBD1 (5 bases). V shed 6 bases and J shed 7 bases, with 19 bases lying between them. The CDR3 contains 15 residues. CDR1 is SGHVS, CDR2 FNYEAQ, per germline.

The chain has TRBV7-8 and TRBJ1-5; TRBD1 matches 12 bases. CDR3 length: 15 amino acids. After removal of 9 bases from V and 4 bases from J, the junction contained 7 bases not matched to a gene. Germline-derived CDR1 and CDR2 are SGHVS and FQNEAQ. The CDR3 is CASGTGGLLNQPQHF. The CDR3 DNA follows: TGTGCCAGTGGGACAGGGGGCCTTCTTAATCAGCCCCAGCATTTT. Full variable domain (rest looked up from reference TRBV7-8 and TRBJ1-5): GAGVSQSPRYKVAKRGQDVALRCDPISGHVSLFWYQQALGQGPEFLTYFQNEAQLDKSGLPSDRFFAERPEGSVSTLKIQRTQQEDSAVYLCASGTGGLLNQPQHFGDGTRLSIL.

V usage is TRBV7-2 and J usage is TRBJ1-1, with D unclear. The CDR3 length is 16 residues. The ends were cut back, 6 bases at V and 2 bases at J, with 19 bases in the middle. CDR1 and CDR2 from the germline V gene are SGHTA and FQGNSA. CDR3 sequence reads: CASSPAPRRLNTEAFF. CDR3 DNA sequence: TGTGCCAGCAGTCCTGCCCCGAGGCGGCTAAACACTGAAGCTTTCTTT.

The rearrangement uses TRBV5-1 and TRBJ1-4, with D perhaps matching TRBD1 (6 bases). Germline CDR1 reads SGHRS; CDR2 reads YFSETQ. The CDR3 extends over 14 amino acids. V was clipped by 2 bases and J by 8 bases, with 13 bases between them. CDR3 region: CASSLQGSREKLFF. In DNA form, the CDR3 reads TGCGCCAGCAGCTTACAGGGTTCTAGAGAAAAACTGTTTTTT.

The rearrangement links TRBV5-5 to TRBJ1-1; D unclear. Deletions cut 2 bases from V and 0 bases from J, with 14 bases between. The CDR3 totals 16 residues. Germline assignment: CDR1 SGHKS and CDR2 YYEKEE (reference sequence). CDR3 loop: CASSLWVGLMNTEAFF. The CDR3 DNA reads TGTGCCAGCAGCTTATGGGTGGGCCTTATGAACACTGAAGCTTTCTTT.

J is TRBJ2-1 and V is TRBV5-1; D perhaps matches TRBD2 (6 bases). V lost 4 bases and J 6 bases, leaving 17 bases between the germline ends. The CDR3 has 15 amino acids. CDR1 is SGHRS and CDR2 is YFSETQ in the germline V gene. CDR3 DNA sequence: TGCGCCAGCAGCCCCCTTCGCTCAGCGGGCAATGAGCAGTTCTTC. Translation: CASSPLRSAGNEQFF.

This sequence joins TRBV12-3 or TRBV12-4 and TRBJ1-3, with D uncertain. The CDR3 contains 13 residues. The germline V and J ends were trimmed by 3 bases and 2 bases, with 5 bases remaining between them. The CDR3 bases are TGTGCCAGCAGTTTCCAGGCTGGAAACACCATATATTTT. It yields the protein CASSFQAGNTIYF.

This rearrangement joins TRBV5-1 to TRBJ2-2, with D perhaps matching TRBD2 (5 bases). The CDR3 totals 17 residues. Germline values: CDR1 SGHRS, CDR2 YFSETQ. V was cut by 0 bases and J by 0 bases, with 12 bases left in between. The CDR3 region has the DNA TGCGCCAGCAGCTTGGCCCCGGGGAAAACGAACACCGGGGAGCTGTTTTTT. This encodes CASSLAPGKTNTGELFF.

The chain links TRBV6-5 to TRBJ2-7, with 7 nucleotides matching TRBD2. With 4 bases clipped from V and 2 bases from J, the junction kept 5 bases outside the gene matches. This CDR3 has 14 residues. Germline V gene lookup returns CDR1 MNHEY and CDR2 SVGAGI. The CDR3 nucleotides read TGTGCCAGCAGTTCTACCGGGACTACCTACGAGCAGTACTTC. Amino acids: CASSSTGTTYEQYF.

The V and J genes are TRBV6-5 and TRBJ1-1, with 9 positions matching TRBD1. The length of the CDR3 is 13 residues. The V gene's germline CDR1 is MNHEY and CDR2 SVGAGI. Trimming at V came to 5 bases and at J to 5 bases, leaving 3 bases not matched to a gene. The CDR3 DNA sequence: TGTGCCAGCAGTACGGACAGGGGAACTGAAGCTTTCTTT. Translated: CASSTDRGTEAFF.

This chain joins TRBV28 and TRBJ1-6; TRBD1 is a possible D gene (5 bases). CDR3 length: 19 residues. In germline, CDR1 is MDHEN, CDR2 SYDVKM. Trimming left V 6 bases short and J 0 bases short, with 21 bases between. CDR3 in amino acids: CASSLSGRLGSSYNSPLHF. In nucleotides, the CDR3 is TGTGCCAGCAGCTTGTCAGGGCGGTTGGGAAGCTCCTATAATTCACCCCTCCACTTT.